Detailed here is one T cell receptor beta chain. Its antigen is currently unknown. CDR3 length: 16 amino acids. CDR1 is SGHDT and CDR2 is YYEEEE in the germline V gene. With 4 bases removed from V and 7 bases from J, the gap between germline ends came to 18 bases. This entry belongs to a study of long-term antiretroviral therapy in people with HIV. The assay, immunoSEQ v3.0, was run at survey level. Method: immunoSEQ multiplex PCR; TCRdb's copy keeps in-frame clones and lacks some. The table shows 25,000 to 35,000 clones, with around 92% occurring only once. Notes on the study in general: Dating from the mid-2000s to the late 2010s, the blood was possibly obtained under older ART regimens.

Ahead of DNA extraction, samples held roughly 1-11 million cryopreserved PBMC each. The chain employs TRBV5-6 and TRBJ1-6, with TRBD1 as a possible D gene (6 bases). The sample in question was unsorted PBMCs, obtained roughly 7.1 years after starting antiretroviral therapy. This receptor was obtained from a man aged 45-65 years with HIV. The CDR3 nucleotides are TGTGCCAGCAGCGCGAGTAGACAGGCCCAAAATTCACCCCTCCACTTT. Protein sequence: CASSASRQAQNSPLHF.